These 22 T cell receptor beta chains were all obtained from the same sample, sequenced in a study of T-cell reconstitution after alpha-beta-depleted transplantation in children. The TCRbeta library incorporated unique molecular identifiers. From the PCR reads, TCRdb called clonotypes with MiXCR, one entry per CDR3 protein. Among 60,000 to 70,000 distinct CDR3 sequences, 4.9% were seen once, and the ten largest hold about 19%. Sequencing was performed on PBMCs, mostly from graft donor cells, taken 180 days after TCRalphabeta/CD19-depleted stem cell transplant. All receptors come from a boy in the first two years of life who had a stem cell transplant for acute myeloid leukemia, so the T cells may come from the graft donor.

There are many counts of this clonotype. CDR3 loop: CASTRTGNTGELFF. As DNA, the CDR3 is TGCGCCAGCACAAGGACAGGAAACACCGGGGAGCTGTTTTTT. The chain uses TRBV5-1 and TRBJ2-2; TRBD1 matches at 7 bases. The J segment lost 2 bases and the V segment lost 6 bases, leaving 4 bases of the junction unmatched. The CDR3 length is 14 residues. Germline CDR1 is SGHRS and CDR2 is YFSETQ.

There are many counts of this clonotype. This rearrangement joins TRBV6-5 to TRBJ2-3, with a tentative D call TRBD2 (5 bases). The CDR3 covers 15 residues. Germline lookup yields CDR1 MNHEY and CDR2 SVGAGI. Deletions cut 0 bases from V and 0 bases from J, with 7 bases between. The CDR3 DNA reads TGTGCCAGCAGTTACTCGACGGGGAGCACAGATACGCAGTATTTT. Translating it yields CASSYSTGSTDTQYF.

At least ten counts were recorded for this clonotype. The rearrangement joins TRBV15 to TRBJ1-3; D is unresolved. V lost 7 bases to trimming and J lost 0 bases, with 13 bases between them. Germline V gene lookup returns CDR1 LNHNV and CDR2 YYDKDF (reference sequence). This CDR3 spans 15 amino acids. The CDR3, as DNA: TGTGCCACCAAACAAAGGAGCCCCTCTGGAAACACCATATATTTT. The encoded protein is CATKQRSPSGNTIYF.

This clonotype has more than one count but fewer than ten. Written as DNA, the CDR3 is TGCGCCAGCAGCTTGGGGGCTAATGAAAAACTGTTTTTT. This gives the protein CASSLGANEKLFF. The chain couples TRBV5-1 to TRBJ1-4, with no clear D. V shed 0 bases and J shed 3 bases, with 3 bases lying between them. Germline V gene data show CDR1 as SGHRS and CDR2 as YFSETQ. The CDR3 loop spans 13 amino acids.

The table lists this clonotype with a few counts. A much bigger clone sits one base away, suggesting this may be a read error. V and J are TRBV12-3 or TRBV12-4 and TRBJ2-5; no reliable D call. The CDR3 runs to 18 residues. For the CDR3, the DNA is TGTGCCATCAGTTTTAAGTCAGCAGGTGGTGGGCCTCAAGAGACCCAGTACTTC. Translating it yields CAISFKSAGGGPQETQYF.

This clonotype was counted at least ten times. The V and J genes are TRBV12-3 or TRBV12-4 and TRBJ2-2, with 9 positions matching TRBD2. With 6 bases clipped from V and 4 bases from J, the junction kept 0 bases outside the gene matches. The CDR3 spans 13 residues. CDR3 nucleotide sequence: TGTGCCAGCAGAGCGGGGGGCACCGGGGAGCTGTTTTTT. This sequence encodes CASRAGGTGELFF.

This clonotype was seen repeatedly, ten times or more. The chain employs TRBV30 and TRBJ1-1, with unresolved D. V lost 2 bases to trimming and J lost 3 bases, with 4 bases between them. Germline values: CDR1 GTSNPN, CDR2 SVGIG (reference sequence). The CDR3 loop spans 11 amino acids. The CDR3 DNA is TGTGCCTGGAGTCGGGACACTGAAGCTTTCTTT. Translating it yields CAWSRDTEAFF.

This clonotype was found many times. The genes are TRBV5-1 and TRBJ2-2; perhaps TRBD1 as D (5 bases). Germline CDR1 SGHRS, CDR2 YFSETQ. The CDR3 covers 19 residues. V gave up 2 bases and J gave up 0 bases, with 20 bases separating them. The DNA of the CDR3 is TGCGCCAGCAGCTTACGAGGAAGGACACCGTTCGCGAACACCGGGGAGCTGTTTTTT. Its translation is CASSLRGRTPFANTGELFF. The entire variable domain, with the rest obtained from reference TRBV5-1 and TRBJ2-2, is as follows: KAGVTQTPRYLIKTRGQQVTLSCSPISGHRSVSWYQQTPGQGLQFLFEYFSETQRNKGNFPGRFSGRQFSNSRSEMNVSTLELGDSALYLCASSLRGRTPFANTGELFFGEGSRLTVL.

This clonotype has just a few counts. V gene TRBV5-4 combines with J gene TRBJ2-5; 11 bases match TRBD2. The V gene end was trimmed by 3 bases and the J gene end by 4 bases; junction bases not matched to a gene: 2. Germline V lookup: CDR1 SGHNT, CDR2 YYREEE (reference sequence). The CDR3 extends over 14 amino acids. In DNA, the CDR3 is TGTGCCAGCAGCTCCGGACTAGCGGGAGAGACCCAGTACTTC. Protein product: CASSSGLAGETQYF.

This clonotype has a count of ten or more. J is TRBJ2-5 and V is TRBV11-3; perhaps TRBD2 as D (5 bases). Germline V lookup: CDR1 SGHNT, CDR2 YENEEA. With 3 bases removed from V and 4 bases from J, the gap between germline ends came to 9 bases. CDR3 size: 13 residues. This CDR3 is CASSFGEIETQYF. The CDR3 region has the DNA TGTGCCAGCAGCTTTGGGGAGATAGAGACCCAGTACTTC.

A word on this clonotype: An end of the junction does not agree with germline; a read error may underlie this. The chain uses TRBV13 and TRBJ2-1; weak D call: TRBD2 (6 bases). The germline gives CDR1 PRHDT, CDR2 FYEKMQ (reference sequence). CDR3 length: 16 residues. In nucleotides, the CDR3 is TGTGTCAGCAGCTACTTATACACCGGGGGTTACAATGAGCAGTTCTTC. Its protein is CVSSYLYTGGYNEQFF. Variable domain in full (rest from reference TRBV13 and TRBJ2-1): AAGVIQSPRHLIKEKRETATLKCYPIPRHDTVYWYQQGPGQDPQFLISFYEKMQSDKGSIPDRFSAQQFSDYHSELNMSSLELGDSALYFCVSSYLYTGGYNEQFFGPGTRLTVL.

This clonotype was found many times. The genes are TRBV12-3 or TRBV12-4 and TRBJ1-2; TRBD1 might be the D (5 bases). This CDR3 has 13 amino acids. Trimming left V 3 bases short and J 7 bases short, with 12 bases between. The CDR3: CASSFARVTGYTF. In DNA form, the CDR3 reads TGTGCCAGCAGTTTCGCCAGGGTGACTGGCTACACCTTC.

This clonotype was detected ten times or more. The V and J genes are TRBV6-2 or TRBV6-3 and TRBJ1-1; weak D call: TRBD1 (5 bases). CDR1 MNHEY and CDR2 SVGEGT come from the germline V gene. V was cut by 3 bases and J by 1 base, with 12 bases left in between. The CDR3 length is 15 residues. The CDR3 bases are TGTGCCAGCAGTTATGGGATGGGGGGGAACACTGAAGCTTTCTTT. Residues: CASSYGMGGNTEAFF.

This clonotype was seen ten or more times. This rearrangement joins TRBV7-9 to TRBJ2-6, with D perhaps matching TRBD1 or TRBD2 (5 bases each). The CDR3 totals 17 residues. Germline CDR1 and CDR2: SEHNR and FQNEAQ (reference sequence). Trimming took 5 bases from V and 0 from J, leaving 14 bases between them. CDR3 in DNA: TGTGCCAGCAGCCGGGACCTGGGAAGCTCTGGGGCCAACGTCCTGACTTTC. Protein: CASSRDLGSSGANVLTF.

This clonotype was observed many times. The chain has TRBV6-1 and TRBJ2-5; 7 positions agree with TRBD1. Trimming took 11 bases from V and 4 from J; bases not matched to a gene: 10. Germline CDR1 reads MNHNS; CDR2 reads SASEGT. The CDR3 contains 13 residues. The CDR3 reads CAVLSRGTETQYF. The CDR3 coding sequence is TGTGCCGTCCTCTCCAGGGGGACAGAGACCCAGTACTTC.

This clonotype was seen repeatedly, ten times or more. V gene TRBV29-1 combines with J gene TRBJ2-3; 13 nucleotides match TRBD2. Germline CDR1 is SQVTM and CDR2 is ANQGSEA. With V trimmed by 7 bases and J by 5 bases, 9 bases remained unmatched. The CDR3 sequence is 15 residues long. This chain's CDR3 is CSADGLAGAGDTQYF. DNA for the CDR3: TGCAGCGCCGACGGACTAGCGGGGGCGGGAGATACGCAGTATTTT.

This clonotype was recorded at least ten times. V usage is TRBV12-3 or TRBV12-4 and J usage is TRBJ1-3, with no clear D. The ends were cut back, 7 bases at V and 0 bases at J, with 13 bases in the middle. The CDR3 spans 15 residues. In DNA, the CDR3 is TGTGCCAGCACCCCGAACGGCTTCTCTGGAAACACCATATATTTT. It specifies CASTPNGFSGNTIYF.

Ten or more counts support this clonotype. V and J are TRBV11-2 and TRBJ2-1, with D unclear. The CDR3 spans 13 residues. V lost 1 base and J lost 1, with 2 bases in between. The germline V gene encodes CDR1 SGHAT and CDR2 FQNNGV. The chain's CDR3 is CASSLGSYNEQFF. Here the CDR3 DNA reads TGTGCCAGCAGCTTAGGGTCCTACAATGAGCAGTTCTTC.

This clonotype has at least ten counts. This chain connects TRBV7-9 to TRBJ1-6; D is ambiguous. The V gene lost 4 bases and the J gene lost 6 bases, with 7 bases spanning the gap. CDR1 is SEHNR and CDR2 is FQNEAQ in the germline V gene (reference sequence). CDR3 length equals 13 residues. The DNA of the CDR3 is TGTGCCAGCAGCTCGGCAGTTAATTCACCCCTCCACTTT. This gives the protein CASSSAVNSPLHF.

This clonotype was seen many times. The V and J genes are TRBV6-2 or TRBV6-3 and TRBJ1-1; D perhaps matches TRBD1 (5 bases). Between the trimmed V and J ends, which lost 2 bases and 0 bases, there was a span of 13 bases. The V gene's germline CDR1 is MNHEY and CDR2 SVGEGT. The CDR3 is 16 amino acids. The CDR3 DNA follows: TGTGCCAGCAGTTACAGCAGGGAACAAATGAACACTGAAGCTTTCTTT. The encoded protein is CASSYSREQMNTEAFF.

This clonotype was seen repeatedly, ten times or more. This chain connects TRBV29-1 to TRBJ2-7; D is unclear. The CDR3 spans 12 residues. Between the trimmed V and J ends, which lost 1 base and 3 bases, there was a span of 7 bases. The germline CDR1 and CDR2 sequences are SQVTM and ANQGSEA. The CDR3 spells CSVEGPLYEQYF. In DNA form, the CDR3 reads TGCAGCGTTGAAGGGCCCCTCTACGAGCAGTACTTC.

There are many counts of this clonotype. The rearrangement joins TRBV9 to TRBJ2-2, with 7 bases identical to TRBD1. Germline lookup yields CDR1 SGDLS and CDR2 YYNGEE. V was clipped by 1 base and J by 0 bases; unmatched bases: 0. The CDR3 runs 15 residues. The CDR3 here is CASSVRGPNTGELFF. CDR3 sequence (DNA): TGTGCCAGCAGCGTAAGGGGGCCGAACACCGGGGAGCTGTTTTTT.